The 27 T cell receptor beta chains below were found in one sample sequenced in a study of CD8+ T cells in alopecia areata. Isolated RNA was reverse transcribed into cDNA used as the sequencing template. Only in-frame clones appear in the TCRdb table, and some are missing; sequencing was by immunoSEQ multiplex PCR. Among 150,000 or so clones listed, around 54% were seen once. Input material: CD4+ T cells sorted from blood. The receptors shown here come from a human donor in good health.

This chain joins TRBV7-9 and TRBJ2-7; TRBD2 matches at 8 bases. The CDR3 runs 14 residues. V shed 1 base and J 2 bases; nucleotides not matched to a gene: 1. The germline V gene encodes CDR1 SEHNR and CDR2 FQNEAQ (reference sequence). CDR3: CASSLVAGTYEQYF. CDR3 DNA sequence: TGTGCCAGCAGCTTAGTAGCGGGGACCTACGAGCAGTACTTC. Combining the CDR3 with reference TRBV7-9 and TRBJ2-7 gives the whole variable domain DTGVSQNPRHKITKRGQNVTFRCDPISEHNRLYWYRQTLGQGPEFLTYFQNEAQLEKSRLLSDRFSAERPKGSFSTLEIQRTEQGDSAMYLCASSLVAGTYEQYFGPGTRLTVT.

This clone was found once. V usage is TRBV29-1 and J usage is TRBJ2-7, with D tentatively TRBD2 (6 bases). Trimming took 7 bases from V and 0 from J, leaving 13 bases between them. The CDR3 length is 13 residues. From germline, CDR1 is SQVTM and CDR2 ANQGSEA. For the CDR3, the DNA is TGCAGCGCCGAAGGGAGGAGCTCCTACGAGCAGTACTTC. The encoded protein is CSAEGRSSYEQYF.

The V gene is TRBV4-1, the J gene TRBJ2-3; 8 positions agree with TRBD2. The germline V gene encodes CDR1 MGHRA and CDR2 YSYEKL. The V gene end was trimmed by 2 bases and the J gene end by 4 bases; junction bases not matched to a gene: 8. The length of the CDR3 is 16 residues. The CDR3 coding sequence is TGCGCCAGCAGCCAAAGATTAGCGGGAATCCCAGATACGCAGTATTTT. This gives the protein CASSQRLAGIPDTQYF.

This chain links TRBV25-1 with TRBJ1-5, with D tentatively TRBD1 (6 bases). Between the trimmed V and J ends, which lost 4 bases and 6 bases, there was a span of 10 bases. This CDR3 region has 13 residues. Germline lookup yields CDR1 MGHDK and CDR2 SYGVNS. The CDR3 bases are TGTGCCAGCAGTGGACGAGGGGGTCAGCCCCAGCATTTT. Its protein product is CASSGRGGQPQHF.

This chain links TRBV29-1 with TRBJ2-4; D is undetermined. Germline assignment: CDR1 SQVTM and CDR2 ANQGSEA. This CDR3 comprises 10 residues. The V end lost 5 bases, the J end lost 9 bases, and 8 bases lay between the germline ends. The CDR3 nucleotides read TGCAGCGTTTTTAACCTCATTCAGTACTTC. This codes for CSVFNLIQYF.

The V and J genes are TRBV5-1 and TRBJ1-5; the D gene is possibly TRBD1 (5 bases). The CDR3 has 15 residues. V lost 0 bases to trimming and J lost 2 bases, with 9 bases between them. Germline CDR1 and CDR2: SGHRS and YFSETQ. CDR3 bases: TGCGCCAGCAGCTTGGAAGGGGTGGGCAATCAGCCCCAGCATTTT. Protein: CASSLEGVGNQPQHF.

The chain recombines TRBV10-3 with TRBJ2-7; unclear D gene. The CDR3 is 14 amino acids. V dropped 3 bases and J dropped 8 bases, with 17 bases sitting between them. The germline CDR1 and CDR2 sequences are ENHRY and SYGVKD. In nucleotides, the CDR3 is TGTGCCATCAGTGACCCCTTCCGGCTCCGGCAGCAGTACTTC. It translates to CAISDPFRLRQQYF.

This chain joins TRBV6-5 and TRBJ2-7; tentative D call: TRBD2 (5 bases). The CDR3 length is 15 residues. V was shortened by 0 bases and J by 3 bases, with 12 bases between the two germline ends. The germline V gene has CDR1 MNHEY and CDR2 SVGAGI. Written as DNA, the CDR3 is TGTGCCAGCAGTTACTCGAGAGGGTACGACTACGAGCAGTACTTC. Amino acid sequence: CASSYSRGYDYEQYF.

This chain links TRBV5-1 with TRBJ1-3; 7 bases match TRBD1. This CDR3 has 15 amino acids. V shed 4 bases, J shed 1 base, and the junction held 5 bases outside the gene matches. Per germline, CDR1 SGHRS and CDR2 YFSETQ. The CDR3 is CASSRGTESGNTIYF. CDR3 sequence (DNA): TGCGCCAGCAGCCGGGGGACAGAGTCTGGAAACACCATATATTTT.

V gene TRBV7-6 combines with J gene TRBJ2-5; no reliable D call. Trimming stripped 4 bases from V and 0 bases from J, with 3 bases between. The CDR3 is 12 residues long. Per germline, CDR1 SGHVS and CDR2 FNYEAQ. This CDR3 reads CASSWYQETQYF. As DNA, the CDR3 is TGTGCCAGCAGCTGGTACCAAGAGACCCAGTACTTC.

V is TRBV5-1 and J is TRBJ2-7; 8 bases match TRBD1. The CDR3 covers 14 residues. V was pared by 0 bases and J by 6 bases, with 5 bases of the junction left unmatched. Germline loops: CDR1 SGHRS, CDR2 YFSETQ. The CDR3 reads CASSLAGGLTEQYF. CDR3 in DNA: TGCGCCAGCAGCTTGGCAGGGGGCCTCACCGAGCAGTACTTC. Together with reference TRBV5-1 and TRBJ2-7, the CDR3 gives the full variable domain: KAGVTQTPRYLIKTRGQQVTLSCSPISGHRSVSWYQQTPGQGLQFLFEYFSETQRNKGNFPGRFSGRQFSNSRSEMNVSTLELGDSALYLCASSLAGGLTEQYFGPGTRLTVT.

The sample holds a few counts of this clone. CDR3 sequence: CASHSGYSNQPQHF. The CDR3 region has the DNA TGTGCCAGCCATTCTGGGTATAGCAATCAGCCCCAGCATTTT. The V gene is TRBV6-1, the J gene TRBJ1-5; D gene unclear. With 8 bases removed from V and 0 bases from J, the gap between germline ends came to 11 bases. The CDR3 spans 14 residues. CDR1 and CDR2 from the germline V gene are MNHNS and SASEGT.

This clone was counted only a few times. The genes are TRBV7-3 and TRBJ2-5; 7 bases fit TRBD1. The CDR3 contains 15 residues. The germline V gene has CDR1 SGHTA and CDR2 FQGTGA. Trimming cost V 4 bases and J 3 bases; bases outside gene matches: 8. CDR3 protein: CASSSPGRGKETQYF. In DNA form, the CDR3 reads TGTGCCAGCAGCTCCCCCGGCAGGGGGAAAGAGACCCAGTACTTC.

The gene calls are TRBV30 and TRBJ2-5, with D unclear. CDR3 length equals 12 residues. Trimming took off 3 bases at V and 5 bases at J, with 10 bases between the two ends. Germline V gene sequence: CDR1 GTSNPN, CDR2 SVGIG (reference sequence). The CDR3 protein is CAWSAKVETQYF. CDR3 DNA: TGTGCCTGGAGCGCAAAGGTGGAGACCCAGTACTTC. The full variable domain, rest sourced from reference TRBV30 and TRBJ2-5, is SQTIHQWPATLVQPVGSPLSLECTVEGTSNPNLYWYRQAAGRGLQLLFYSVGIGQISSEVPQNLSASRPQDRQFILSSKKLLLSDSGFYLCAWSAKVETQYFGPGTRLLVL.

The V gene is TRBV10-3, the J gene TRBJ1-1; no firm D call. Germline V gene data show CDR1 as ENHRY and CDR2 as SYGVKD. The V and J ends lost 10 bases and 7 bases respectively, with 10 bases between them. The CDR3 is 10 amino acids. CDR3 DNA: TGTGCCAAGCCGGGAGATGAAGCTTTCTTT. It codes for CAKPGDEAFF.

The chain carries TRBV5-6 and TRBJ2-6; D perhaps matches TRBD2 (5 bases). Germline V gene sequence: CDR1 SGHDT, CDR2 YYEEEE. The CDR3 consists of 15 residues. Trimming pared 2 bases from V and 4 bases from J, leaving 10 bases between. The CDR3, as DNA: TGTGCCAGCAGCTTTATGGGGAGCGGGGCCAACGTCCTGACTTTC. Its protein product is CASSFMGSGANVLTF.

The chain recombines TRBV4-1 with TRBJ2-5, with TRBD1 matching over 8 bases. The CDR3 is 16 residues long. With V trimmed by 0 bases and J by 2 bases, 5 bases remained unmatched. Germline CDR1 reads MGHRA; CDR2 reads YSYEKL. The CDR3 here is CASSQDGDRRQETQYF. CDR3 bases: TGCGCCAGCAGCCAAGACGGGGACAGGAGACAAGAGACCCAGTACTTC.

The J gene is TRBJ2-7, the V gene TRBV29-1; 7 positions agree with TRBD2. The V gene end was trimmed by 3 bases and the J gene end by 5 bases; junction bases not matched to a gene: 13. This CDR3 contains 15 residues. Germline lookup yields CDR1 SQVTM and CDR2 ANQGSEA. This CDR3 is CSVDLAGVRMNEQYF. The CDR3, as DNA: TGCAGCGTTGACCTGGCGGGAGTAAGGATGAACGAGCAGTACTTC.

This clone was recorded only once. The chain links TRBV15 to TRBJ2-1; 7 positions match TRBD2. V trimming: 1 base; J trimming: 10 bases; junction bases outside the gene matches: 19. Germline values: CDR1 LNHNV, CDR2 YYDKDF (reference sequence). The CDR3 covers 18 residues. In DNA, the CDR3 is TGTGCCACCAGCAGAGCCCCCCCGGGCGGGAGATCGGGAGGAGAGCAGTTCTTC. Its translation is CATSRAPPGGRSGGEQFF. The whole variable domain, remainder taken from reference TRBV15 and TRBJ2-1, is DAMVIQNPRYQVTQFGKPVTLSCSQTLNHNVMYWYQQKSSQAPKLLFHYYDKDFNNEADTPDNFQSRRPNTSFCFLDIRSPGLGDTAMYLCATSRAPPGGRSGGEQFFGPGTRLTVL.

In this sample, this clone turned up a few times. The CDR3 here is CASSLGLWQYF. The CDR3 bases are TGTGCCAGCAGCTTAGGGTTGTGGCAGTACTTC. This chain connects TRBV7-8 to TRBJ2-5; the D is unclear. CDR1 is SGHVS and CDR2 is FQNEAQ in the germline V gene. V dropped 1 base and J dropped 11 bases, with 8 bases sitting between them. The CDR3 loop spans 11 amino acids.

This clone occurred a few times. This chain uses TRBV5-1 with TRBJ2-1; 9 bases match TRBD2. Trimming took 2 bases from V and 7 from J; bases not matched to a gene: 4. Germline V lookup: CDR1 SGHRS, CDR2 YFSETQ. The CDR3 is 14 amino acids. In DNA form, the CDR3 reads TGCGCCAGCAGCTTTGCGCGGGAGGGGAATGAGCAGTTCTTC. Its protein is CASSFAREGNEQFF.

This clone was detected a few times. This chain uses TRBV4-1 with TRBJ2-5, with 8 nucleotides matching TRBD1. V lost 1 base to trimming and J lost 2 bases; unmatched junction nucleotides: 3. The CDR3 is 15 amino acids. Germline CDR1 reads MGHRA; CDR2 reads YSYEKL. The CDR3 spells CASSQGRQGQETQYF. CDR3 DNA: TGCGCCAGCAGCCAAGGGAGACAGGGGCAAGAGACCCAGTACTTC.

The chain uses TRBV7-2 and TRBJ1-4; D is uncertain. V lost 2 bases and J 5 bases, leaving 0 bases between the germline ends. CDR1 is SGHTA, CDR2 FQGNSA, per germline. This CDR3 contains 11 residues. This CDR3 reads CASSLNEKLFF. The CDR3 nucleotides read TGTGCCAGCAGCTTAAATGAAAAACTGTTTTTT.

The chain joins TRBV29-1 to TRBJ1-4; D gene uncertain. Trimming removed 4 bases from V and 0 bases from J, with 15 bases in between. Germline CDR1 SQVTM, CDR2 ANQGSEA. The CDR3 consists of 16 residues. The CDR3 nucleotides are TGCAGCGTTGGATCACAGCCCTTTGCAACTAATGAAAAACTGTTTTTT. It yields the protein CSVGSQPFATNEKLFF.

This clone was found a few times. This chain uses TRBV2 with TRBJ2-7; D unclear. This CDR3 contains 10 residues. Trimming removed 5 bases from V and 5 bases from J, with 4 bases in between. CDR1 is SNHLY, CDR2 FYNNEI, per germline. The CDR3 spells CASSYHEQYF. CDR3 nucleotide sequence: TGTGCCAGCAGTTACCACGAGCAGTACTTC.

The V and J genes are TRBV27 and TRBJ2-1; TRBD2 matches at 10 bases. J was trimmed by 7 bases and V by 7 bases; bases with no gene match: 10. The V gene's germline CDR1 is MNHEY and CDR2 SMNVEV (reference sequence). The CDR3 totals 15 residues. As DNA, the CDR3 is TGTGCCAGCACCTCCCCAGCGGGAGGGCCGAATGAGCAGTTCTTC. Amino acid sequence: CASTSPAGGPNEQFF.

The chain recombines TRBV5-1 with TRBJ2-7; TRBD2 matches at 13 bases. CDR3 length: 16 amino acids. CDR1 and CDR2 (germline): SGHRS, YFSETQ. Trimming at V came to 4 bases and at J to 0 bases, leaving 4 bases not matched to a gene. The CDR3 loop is CASSPGLAGNSYEQYF. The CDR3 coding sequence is TGCGCCAGCAGCCCGGGACTAGCGGGAAACTCCTACGAGCAGTACTTC.